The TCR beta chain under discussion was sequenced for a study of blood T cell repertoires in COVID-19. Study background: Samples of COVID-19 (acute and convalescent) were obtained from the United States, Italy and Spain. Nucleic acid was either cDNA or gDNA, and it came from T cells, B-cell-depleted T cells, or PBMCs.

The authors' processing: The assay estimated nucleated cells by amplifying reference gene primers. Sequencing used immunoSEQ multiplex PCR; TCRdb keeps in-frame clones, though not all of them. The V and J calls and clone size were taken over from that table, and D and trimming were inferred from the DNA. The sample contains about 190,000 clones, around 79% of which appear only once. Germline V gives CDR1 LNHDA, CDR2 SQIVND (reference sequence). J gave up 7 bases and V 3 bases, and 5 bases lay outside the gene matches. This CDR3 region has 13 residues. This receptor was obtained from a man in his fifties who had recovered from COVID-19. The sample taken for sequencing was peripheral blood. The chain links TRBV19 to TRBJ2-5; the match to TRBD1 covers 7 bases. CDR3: CASSMGKGATQYF. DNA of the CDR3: TGTGCCAGTAGTATGGGGAAGGGGGCGACCCAGTACTTC.